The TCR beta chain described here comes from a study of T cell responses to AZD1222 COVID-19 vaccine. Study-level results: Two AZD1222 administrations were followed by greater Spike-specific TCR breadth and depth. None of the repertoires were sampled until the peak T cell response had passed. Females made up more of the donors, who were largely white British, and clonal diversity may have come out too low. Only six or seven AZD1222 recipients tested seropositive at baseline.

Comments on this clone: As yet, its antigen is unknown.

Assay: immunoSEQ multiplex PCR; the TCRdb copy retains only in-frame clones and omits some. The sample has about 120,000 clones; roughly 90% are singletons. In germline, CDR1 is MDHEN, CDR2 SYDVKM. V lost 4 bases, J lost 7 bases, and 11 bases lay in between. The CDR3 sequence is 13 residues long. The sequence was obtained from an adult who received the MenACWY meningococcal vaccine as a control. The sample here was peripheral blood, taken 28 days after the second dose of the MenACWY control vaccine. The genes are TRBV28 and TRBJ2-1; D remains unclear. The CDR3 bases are TGTGCCAGCAGTTCCCTAAACAAGAATGAGCAGTTCTTC. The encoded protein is CASSSLNKNEQFF.